This T cell receptor (beta chain) stems from a study of cytomegalovirus exposure and HLA in healthy donors (dated by TCRdb to the late 2010s). Broadly, across the study: According to an earlier analysis of a few hundred of the donors, some 170 million T cells yielded approximately 120 million unique TCR beta sequences and more than 250 Gb of sequence data. An early release covering about 600 HLA-typed donors comprised about 300 gigabases of sequencing data and tens of millions of unique TCR sequences. Of the 300 to 450 genotyped donors, 81% were placed in the genetic ancestry cluster associated with self-reported Caucasian donors. The aim of the study was to test whether cataloging public T cell receptors could identify signatures of past pathogen exposure. The study profiled the T cell repertoires of 550 to 700 subjects by immunosequencing and related them to cytomegalovirus serostatus. A separate validation cohort of about 110 different subjects was used in addition to the approximately 670-subject first cohort. High-throughput TCR immunosequencing, statistical association of individual TCRs with disease status, and machine learning were combined to predict cytomegalovirus infection status. A later analysis re-analyzed previously published TCR beta repertoires from 660 or so donors and added high-resolution HLA genotyping to study TCR occurrence patterns. In the later analysis, no new phenotypic data were used to find candidate immune exposures; instead, reliance was placed on TCR beta sequences and their occurrence across donors. An earlier analysis of some 500 of the donors used high-throughput TCR beta sequencing to judge whether each TCR beta V gene segment behaved as functional or pseudogenic. Donor age, sex, ethnicity and CMV serostatus were collected together with the repertoire data. In a later genetic analysis, genome-wide SNP genotypes for about three fifths of the 666 donors were used, and that subset was treated as a discovery cohort. All discovery cohort repertoires had been generated on a single sequencing platform. HLA typing covered class I and class II loci at four-digit resolution. Typing coverage differed by locus: A, B, C, DRB1 and DQB1 were typed in roughly 620-630 donors, DQA1 in about 560, DPA1 in nearly 610, and DPB1 in 472. Roughly 5 DR-DQ haplotypes were handled as single units for association and clustering because linkage in the cohort was strong. Across 398 genotyped donors of the cohort, an average of about 200,000 unique TCR beta nucleotide sequences per donor were sequenced, and around 19% of those sequences were non-productive. Study-wide findings and limitations: V-gene and J-gene trimming of TCR beta chains was associated with a missense DCLRE1C variant in a later genetic analysis, and the association was replicated in an independent cohort. A cluster of highly shared sequence variants was judged likely to be a technical artifact of the sequencing pipeline. Roughly uniform sequencing depth across donors was assumed in presence/absence analyses, although this assumption may not hold. A later analysis found that most CMV-associated TCR beta chains appeared HLA-restricted, with HLA associations seemingly driven largely by CMV exposure. The classifier was reported to diagnose cytomegalovirus status with high specificity and sensitivity in both the original cohort and the validation cohort. In a later analysis, TCR association rates were found to vary across HLA loci, with the most associated TCRs seen for DRB1 alleles and the fewest for HLA-C alleles. In a later analysis, around 17,000 TCR beta sequences were associated with specific HLA alleles at a false discovery rate of 0.05. In vitro tests confirmed that a few of the cytomegalovirus-associated TCR beta chains recognize cytomegalovirus antigens. Linkage disequilibrium might explain the correlated functional status among segregating V segments, but an unknown experimental factor could not be ruled out. Only TCR beta chains were sequenced in this cohort, and the absence of alpha or paired-chain data limited detectable features. For the cohort, immune exposure information was limited to CMV serostatus. A total of 150 to 200 TCR beta chains were listed by the study as associated with cytomegalovirus. In a later genetic analysis, fewer N-insertions in productive TCRs were reported among donors in an Asian-associated ancestry cluster than the roughly 640-donor mean. In a later analysis, several top co-occurrence clusters were reported to appear linked to parvovirus B19, influenza, CMV and Epstein-Barr virus. Assigning TCR associations to individual alleles was difficult when HLA alleles, especially DR and DQ, strongly co-occurred. Most TCR sequences were observed very rarely across donors, whereas some public TCRs were present in many individuals. The earlier analysis of about 600 of the donors excluded some 15 rarely observed V segments, including chromosome 9 orphons, because counts were too low. Some IMGT-functional V segments, including TRBV6-2 and TRBV6-3, could not be distinguished by the 87-base-pair reads and were therefore excluded. Broadly in line with IMGT annotations, most TCR beta V segments showed up in productive rearrangements about 87% or about 30% of the time in an earlier analysis of several hundred of the donors. A later analysis found that HLA-associated TCR beta chains were more clonally expanded and had lower generation probabilities than equally common non-associated chains. Because HLA typing was missing for some donors at each locus, association tests included only the typed subset. The authors suggested that the approach could potentially be extended to other disease states and immunological phenotypes. A further reported finding was that TCR beta sequences accurately predicted the HLA-A and HLA-B alleles for most subjects in the first cohort.

The cohort consisted of approximately 690 healthy bone marrow donors. At the time of sampling, all cohort members were nominally healthy, though unrecorded immune exposures were likely present. The donor was CMV seronegative and belonged to the group of 352 seronegative cohort members. Every donor gave a peripheral blood sample, and the peripheral blood mononuclear cells from that sample were used for TCR beta sequencing. The Qiagen DNeasy Blood Extraction Kit was used to extract genomic DNA from the blood cell samples. The library was prepared using the immunoSEQ multiplex PCR assay. For the multiplex PCR, a mixture combining 60 forward primers for TCR Vbeta segments and 13 reverse primers for TCR Jbeta segments was used. Amplification of the CDR3 region of rearranged TCR beta genes was performed with a multiplex PCR assay on genomic DNA. Amplified TCR beta libraries were sequenced as 87-base-pair reads on the Illumina HiSeq System. Processing in the source paper ran as follows. Across the 666 repertoires, a later analysis counted tens of millions of unique TCR beta chains, 9.5 million to 12 million of which were shared by at least two donors. Raw reads were error-corrected and collapsed into unique sequences with a nearest-neighbor algorithm that merged closely related sequences to remove PCR and sequencing errors. To assign V, D and J gene segments, CDR3 sequences were aligned to IMGT reference sequences. For a sequence to be retained, a match of at least six nucleotides to both a V gene segment and a J gene segment was required. Rearrangements were called productive when the CDR3 lacked stop codons and stayed in frame with V and J; all others were non-productive. CDR3 was defined by IMGT convention, running from the second conserved V-encoded cysteine to the conserved J-encoded phenylalanine. The earlier analysis of some 600 of the donors excluded sequences that lacked an unambiguous match to a single V gene segment. An earlier analysis of a few hundred of the donors called V segments functional above 56.7% productive rearrangements and segregating when the between-donor standard deviation exceeded 5%. A statistical classification framework was built to diagnose cytomegalovirus status from the catalog of TCR beta chain sequences. A later analysis assigned V and J genes by comparing TCR nucleotide sequences with IMGT/GENE-DB human TR gene sequences. In a later analysis, CDR3 sequences and most-parsimonious VDJ recombination scenarios were assigned using the TCRdist pipeline. In a later analysis, every TCR beta chain was defined by the combination of its CDR3 amino acid sequence and its V-gene family, and reads without a unique V-gene family were dropped. As a way to deal with suspected cross-contamination and a sequencing artifact, a later analysis dropped nearly 600 nucleotide sequences that were highly shared and had low generation probability. For each public chain, a later analysis derived a clonal expansion index from normalized ranks of inferred template counts within each repertoire. A later analysis computed generation probabilities with a VDJ recombination model fitted to out-of-frame rearrangements, and checked the results against IGoR. In a later analysis, hypergeometric tests were used to score TCR-TCR, TCR-HLA and TCR-CMV co-occurrence, with a repertoire-size bias correction applied to TCR pairs. A later analysis estimated false discovery rates by permuting HLA or CMV assignments 20 times. A later analysis grouped co-occurring TCRs with DBSCAN, adding TCRdist sequence similarity when clustering within HLA-allele-positive subsets. For co-occurrence clustering, repertoires with fewer than 30,000 or more than 120,000 public chains were excluded, along with roughly 5 repertoires with anomalous nucleotide sharing. Held by TCRdb, this immuneACCESS table contains in-frame sequences only and omits some clones. Under half of the omission traces to an unresolved V gene where checked; the cause of the rest is unknown. D and trimming come from the DNA, and the V and J calls and clone size come from that table. The table for this sample lists some 120,000 clones; 75% to 90% of them were counted only once. Around 2.5% of the sample comes from the top ten.

Of note for this clone: The antigen it recognizes is unknown. Mismatch with germline at one junction end may stem from a read error.

The CDR3 runs 17 residues from the cysteine to the phenylalanine. Of all the DNA, just the CDR3 is kept, 51 bases in frame from base 1. Per the germline V gene (reference sequence), LNHDA is the CDR1 and SQIVND is the CDR2. In this chain, TRBV19 is recombined with TRBJ1-5; 12 nucleotides in the junction match TRBD1. The sample was PBMCs. The TCR comes from a young man in good health and CMV-seronegative. The CDR3 in this case is CASASGTGGALDQPQNF. The DNA reads TGTGCCAGTGCTTCCGGGACAGGGGGCGCGTTAGATCAGCCCCAGAATTTT.